The present T cell receptor (beta chain) was sequenced within a study of shared clonotypes between healthy human individuals. On this clone itself: Its antigen remains unidentified.

CD4+ cells were split into CD45RA+ naive and CD45RA-negative memory subsets. From germline, CDR1 is SGHNT and CDR2 YYREEE (reference sequence). CDR3 length equals 16 residues. V shed 4 bases and J shed 1 base, with 16 bases lying between them. This table comes from immunoSEQ multiplex PCR, and its TCRdb copy is limited to in-frame clones, with some not included. Among millions of clones listed, around 94% were seen once. Study results and caveats: In having few donors, the study represented limited genetic and exposure-history diversity. For naive CD4 cells, approximately 5% of clonotypes were shared across several donors.

The source of this sequence is a man between 18 and 29 years old in good health. Source material: naive CD4+ T cells sorted from blood. Described subset: CD45RA+ positively selected. The V gene is TRBV5-4, the J gene TRBJ2-3; D not resolved. The CDR3, as DNA: TGTGCCAGCAGCCGCGTAGGATCCCGTCGCACAGATACGCAGTATTTT. Protein sequence: CASSRVGSRRTDTQYF.